This TCR beta chain originates from a study of T cells after yellow fever vaccination. Turning to this clonotype: The antigen is not known.

Trimming stripped 0 bases from V and 9 bases from J, with 17 bases between. Germline CDR1 and CDR2: LGHNA and YNFKEQ. CDR3 length: 15 residues. 5'RACE template switching produced TCR cDNA carrying a universal primer site and UMIs. Each CDR3 protein is one row after TCRdb ran MiXCR on the 5' RACE reads. The sample records some 560,000 distinct CDR3 sequences, about a sixth being singletons. General observations from the study: Post-booster repertoires again held most primary-vaccination clones (roughly 95% CD4, 75% to 90% CD8). Secondary responses were weaker yet peaked faster, day 5 versus 15.

The specimen comprised PBMCs, sampled about 5 days after the first yellow fever vaccination. This receptor was identified in a man aged 18 to 30 who received the YFV17D yellow fever vaccine. The chain joins TRBV4-2 to TRBJ1-1, with a possible D match to TRBD1 (5 bases). CDR3 amino acids: CASSQDGGPLGKAFF. The CDR3 DNA sequence: TGTGCCAGCAGCCAAGATGGGGGACCTTTGGGTAAAGCTTTCTTT.